A single TCR gamma chain is shown here with its context. This clone has at least ten counts. Its antigen remains undetermined. TCRdb records a much larger clone's protein for this DNA, with a difference at residue 7 that likely arises from a read error; the protein given is the translation of the DNA. Library method: multiplex PCR. Sequenced using an Illumina MiSeq. From each sorted gammadelta T cell sample, both TCR gamma (TRG) and TCR delta (TRD) chains were sequenced. As for how the authors treated the data: The repertoire analyses used clonotype tree plots, the accumulated frequency of the top 20 clonotypes, and diversity index (DI) and D75 metrics. TCRdb reprocessed the public data with the CATT caller; entries with the same nucleotide sequence were combined afterwards. TCRdb's processing, not the study's, gives the V and J calls here. For this sample there are 20,000 to 30,000 gamma-chain clones; about 2.9% appear just once. The ten largest clones add up to 30% to 35% of the sample.

This record comes from a study of γδ T cells in repeated Plasmodium falciparum infection (dated by TCRdb to the early 2020s). Regarding the research as a whole: Malian children exposed to intense seasonal malaria transmission were enrolled in the natural-infection arm and compared with Australian children matched for age and gender. Controlled-infection subjects were sampled at baseline, immediately before selected infections, and 21 days after each infection. Malian gammadelta TCR repertoires were analysed cross-sectionally during no-transmission periods and longitudinally across acute febrile malaria episodes. About five malaria-naive U.S. adults underwent four controlled human malaria infections by bites from P. falciparum NF54-infected Anopheles stephensi mosquitoes over about 630 days. The study examined how repeated Plasmodium falciparum infection shapes the human gammadelta T cell repertoire, using natural infection in Mali and controlled human malaria infection. Overall study results and their limits: Compared with Australian children, Malian children appeared to have Vdelta2-negative gammadelta TCR repertoires that were more clonally expanded, less diverse and less shared. In Vdelta2-negative, largely Vdelta1+, gammadelta TCR repertoires, repeated controlled infections appeared to drive waves of new clonotype selection. The Malian cohort came from a small rural village of predominantly one ethnic group, limiting generalizability. Across time and infection, the Vgamma9/Vdelta2+ TCR repertoires showed a highly stable polyclonal makeup, with many TCRgamma sequences overlapping between individuals. The controlled-infection cohort was small, limiting analysis of inter-individual variability in gammadelta T cell responses.

For bulk TCR repertoire analysis, Vgamma9/Vdelta2+ and Vdelta2-negative gammadelta T cell populations were flow-sorted out of peripheral blood mononuclear cells. The germline V and J ends show losses of 4 bases and 1 base respectively, and no gene match explains 16 bases of the junction. Looking up the germline V gene (reference sequence) yields CDR1 GITISATS and CDR2 ISYDGTV. CDR3 length: 17 amino acids, cysteine to phenylalanine. Only the CDR3 portion is preserved as DNA: 51 bases, with reading frame beginning at the first base. The specimen sequenced was gamma-delta T cells from blood. The chain couples TRGV9 to TRGJ1 or TRGJ2. The J gene is not listed in TCRdb, so it was assigned here from a DNA match to germline. This receptor was obtained from a pool of human donors (malaria-infected and uninfected, not separated). The CDR3 protein is CALWDQLNYTNYYKKLF. The nucleotides read TGTGCCTTGTGGGACCAGCTGAACTACACAAATTATTATAAGAAACTCTTT.